This T cell receptor beta chain was found in a study of T cells in Graves' hyperthyroidism and ophthalmopathy. The CDR3 sequence is 14 residues long. The germline V and J ends were trimmed by 0 bases and 3 bases, with 6 bases remaining between them. The germline CDR1 and CDR2 sequences are ENHRY and SYGVKD. This clonotype was detected only a few times. RNA transcripts provided the source from which TCR beta CDR3 regions were amplified. In the first-round RT-PCR of the TCR CDR3, the HTBI primer set was used. TCRdb re-analysed the multiplex PCR reads in MiXCR, keeping a single row per CDR3 protein. Of 550,000 to 800,000 distinct CDR3 sequences in the sample, 15% to 20% are singletons; the top ten hold about a sixth.

This chain connects TRBV10-3 to TRBJ2-1, with no clear D. The sequence was obtained from a man in his fifties or sixties with Graves' hyperthyroidism. The sequenced sample consisted of blood. In DNA, the CDR3 is TGTGCCATCAGTGAGTCGAACCTCTACAATGAGCAGTTCTTC. Translated, it gives CAISESNLYNEQFF.